This TCR beta chain was recorded in a study of PD-L1 blockade in urothelial cancer (dated by TCRdb to between 2016 and 2019). Broadly, across the study: Every patient began therapy in 2014 and was given atezolizumab 1,200 mg intravenously every 3 weeks. Durable clinical benefit meant progression-free survival longer than 6 months, and TCR features were also tested against progression-free and overall survival. Blood samples were analyzed at 3 weeks after treatment start (second dose) and at 6 weeks after treatment start. About nine tenths of the roughly 29 patients were identified as males with urothelial cancer of bladder origin, and a prior smoking history was reported by 18 of 29 patients. Blood samples yielded a median of roughly 150,000 T cells and 65,000 to 95,000 unique TCRs, with median clonality 0.080. TCR sequencing covered pretreatment tumor samples and matched, serially collected peripheral blood taken before and after atezolizumab treatment. An ECOG performance status of 0 or 1 was recorded for the patients, and 0 to 3 prior chemotherapy regimens had been received by the patients. Under 30 patients had pretreatment blood TCR-seq, around 25 had at least one posttreatment blood collection, and around 25 had tumor TCR-seq. An exploratory multi-omic analysis was conducted of the somatic, immune and clinical correlates of response to PD-L1 blockade with atezolizumab in urothelial cancer. In the same patients, whole exome sequencing and RNA sequencing of pretreatment tumors were performed in addition to TCR sequencing. Durable clinical benefit was achieved by nine patients but not by the remaining 20. What the authors observed across the whole study: Greater expansion of tumor-associated TCR clones in peripheral blood 3 weeks after the start of treatment was observed in patients with durable benefit (n ≈ 20, p = 0.022). Improved progression-free and overall survival was associated with having pretreatment peripheral blood TCR clonality below the median. Small sample size (n ≈ 28) and many exploratory analyses mean the results are intended to be hypothesis-generating.

Of note for this clone: Its antigen has not been determined. No base-level quality is on record; no much larger clone is a single base apart.

Synthetic TCR analog templates were spiked into each PCR so that absolute template abundance could be estimated from read counts. TCRbeta CDR3 regions were amplified from genomic DNA with bias-controlled V and J gene primers using the immunoSEQ assay. Sequencing of rearranged TCRbeta segments was done at approximately 20X coverage. Concerning the study's data processing: Clustering was used to correct sequencing errors, and CDR3s were annotated against IMGT so that V, D and J genes could be assigned. Out-of-frame and stop-codon sequences were excluded, and only productive TCRbeta rearrangements were used in downstream analyses. Clonality was computed as one minus Shannon entropy normalized by the log of the number of unique productive sequences. Clones differing between time points or between blood and tumor were identified using Fisher's exact test with Benjamini-Hochberg correction, with an adjusted p below 0.01 applied as the threshold. TCRdb stores this immuneACCESS table with in-frame sequences only. Part of the clones is absent; in the studies checked, under half of the shortfall reflects unresolved V genes, and no reason is known for the rest. For V, J and clone size, that table is used; D and trimming come from the DNA. This sample holds 55,000 to 85,000 clones; less than 90% were observed only once. The ten largest account for around 3.5% of the sample.

The cohort included 25 to 35 patients with locally advanced or metastatic urothelial carcinoma who were treated at Memorial Sloan Kettering on a trial protocol. Peripheral blood mononuclear cells were collected pretreatment and during treatment, at between 1 and 8 total time points per patient. The Qiagen DNeasy Blood extraction kit was used to purify genomic DNA from total PBMCs and tumor samples. PBMCs were collected pretreatment and during treatment, and were isolated and stored as previously described. CDR1 SGHRS and CDR2 YFSETQ are derived from the germline V gene. The CDR3 spans 15 residues, from the cysteine through the phenylalanine. Kept here is only the CDR3 DNA, which spans 45 bases and is read in frame from base 1. At the junction V is shortened by 0 bases and J by 2 bases; bases outside the gene matches: 4.

The material was PBMCs, obtained around atezolizumab (anti-PD-L1) treatment. This TCR derives from a man aged 60-69 years with urothelial cancer. This chain is built from TRBV5-1 and TRBJ2-5, with 7 bases in between that match TRBD1. The CDR3 protein sequence reads: CASSLGDRVQETQYF. In nucleotides, the sequence is TGCGCCAGCAGCTTGGGCGACAGGGTACAAGAGACCCAGTACTTC.